The 31 T cell receptor beta chains reported below all come from one sample, sequenced in a study of cytomegalovirus exposure and HLA in healthy donors. PCR employed 60 Vbeta and 13 Jbeta primers. Data came from immunoSEQ multiplex PCR; TCRdb stores just in-frame clones and leaves some out. Altogether 99,000 or so clones are present, 80% to 85% being singletons, with the ten largest covering 6.9%. Sequenced material: PBMCs. Every receptor here comes from a man younger than 45 in good health and CMV-seropositive.

V gene TRBV18 combines with J gene TRBJ2-3, with D hard to call. The CDR3 loop spans 16 amino acids. Germline values: CDR1 KGHSH, CDR2 LQKENI. Trimming left V 6 bases short and J 0 bases short, with 16 bases between. The CDR3 nucleotides read TGTGCCAGCTCGCCTCCGGAGACGACTAGCACAGATACGCAGTATTTT. Encoded protein: CASSPPETTSTDTQYF.

The rearrangement uses TRBV6-6 and TRBJ2-1, with TRBD2 identical over 12 bases. The CDR3 length is 15 residues. Per germline, CDR1 MNHNY and CDR2 SVGAGI (reference sequence). The ends lost 5 bases at V and 3 bases at J; junction bases unmatched: 2. CDR3 in DNA: TGTGCCAGCAGTCCGACTAGCGGGAGCTACAATGAGCAGTTCTTC. It yields the protein CASSPTSGSYNEQFF.

This chain connects TRBV11-2 to TRBJ2-5, with 12 bases aligning to TRBD1. CDR1 is SGHAT and CDR2 is FQNNGV in the germline V gene. Unmatched junction bases numbered 5, after V lost 5 bases and J lost 1 base. This CDR3 has 16 amino acids. CDR3 sequence (DNA): TGTGCCAGCAGCAGACGGGACAGGGGGCGCCAAGAGACCCAGTACTTC. This gives the protein CASSRRDRGRQETQYF.

This clone appeared once. The chain couples TRBV15 to TRBJ1-1; 10 positions agree with TRBD1. This CDR3 region has 15 residues. In germline, CDR1 is LNHNV, CDR2 YYDKDF (reference sequence). Germline trimming cut 0 bases from V and 4 bases from J; bases unmatched to any gene: 2. CDR3 in amino acids: CATSRETGGVTEAFF. The CDR3 DNA sequence: TGTGCCACCAGCAGAGAGACAGGGGGCGTCACTGAAGCTTTCTTT.

This chain uses TRBV25-1 with TRBJ1-1; 7 bases are a match to TRBD1. The CDR3 has 13 residues. The V gene's germline CDR1 is MGHDK and CDR2 SYGVNS. J was trimmed by 7 bases and V by 2 bases; bases with no gene match: 4. The CDR3: CASSEGTVGEAFF. For the CDR3, the DNA is TGTGCCAGCAGTGAAGGGACAGTCGGTGAAGCTTTCTTT. Filled out from reference TRBV25-1 and TRBJ1-1, the complete variable domain reads EADIYQTPRYLVIGTGKKITLECSQTMGHDKMYWYQQDPGMELHLIHYSYGVNSTEKGDLSSESTVSRIRTEHFPLTLESARPSHTSQYLCASSEGTVGEAFFGQGTRLTVV.

The chain is built from TRBV4-1 and TRBJ2-1, with D perhaps matching TRBD2 (7 bases). Per germline, CDR1 MGHRA and CDR2 YSYEKL. V lost 4 bases, J lost 4 bases, and 20 bases lay in between. The CDR3 is 17 residues long. The chain's CDR3 is CASSLNPSGGGYNEQFF. The CDR3 region has the DNA TGCGCCAGCAGCCTGAACCCGTCGGGGGGCGGGTACAATGAGCAGTTCTTC.

This sequence joins TRBV9 and TRBJ2-6; possibly TRBD2 for D (6 bases). Germline-derived CDR1 and CDR2 are SGDLS and YYNGEE. The CDR3 length is 18 residues. The ends were cut back, 0 bases at V and 3 bases at J, with 16 bases in the middle. DNA of the CDR3: TGTGCCAGCAGCGTAGCTCCGGGGGTAGGTAGTGGGGCCAACGTCCTGACTTTC. It specifies CASSVAPGVGSGANVLTF.

The V gene is TRBV25-1, the J gene TRBJ2-1, with a tentative D call TRBD1 (5 bases). The CDR3 spans 11 residues. Germline values: CDR1 MGHDK, CDR2 SYGVNS. Trimming took off 8 bases at V and 8 bases at J, with 10 bases between the two ends. The CDR3 region is CASGKGHEQFF. The DNA for the CDR3 is TGTGCCAGCGGAAAGGGGCATGAGCAGTTCTTC. Based on the CDR3 plus reference TRBV25-1 and TRBJ2-1, the full variable domain is EADIYQTPRYLVIGTGKKITLECSQTMGHDKMYWYQQDPGMELHLIHYSYGVNSTEKGDLSSESTVSRIRTEHFPLTLESARPSHTSQYLCASGKGHEQFFGPGTRLTVL.

CDR3 region: CASSQGTGGGYTF. CDR3 bases: TGCGCCAGCAGCCAAGGGACAGGGGGAGGCTACACCTTC. This sequence joins TRBV4-1 and TRBJ1-2; 10 nucleotides line up with TRBD1. CDR1 and CDR2 (germline): MGHRA, YSYEKL. The CDR3 runs to 13 residues. V was pared by 1 base and J by 8 bases, with 1 base of the junction left unmatched.

This chain links TRBV5-1 with TRBJ1-6, with D tentatively TRBD1 (6 bases). Looked up from germline, CDR1 is SGHRS and CDR2 is YFSETQ. V was clipped by 4 bases and J by 9 bases, with 20 bases between them. The CDR3 covers 16 residues. The CDR3: CASSVEWQGLGSPLHF. The CDR3, as DNA: TGCGCCAGCAGCGTGGAATGGCAGGGGCTCGGTTCACCCCTCCACTTT.

The V call is TRBV6-5, the J call TRBJ2-7, with 9 bases fitting TRBD2. V was clipped by 5 bases and J by 3 bases; unmatched bases: 5. Germline assignment: CDR1 MNHEY and CDR2 SVGAGI. The CDR3 contains 14 residues. Here the CDR3 reads CASSPSGTNYEQYF. In nucleotides, the CDR3 is TGTGCCAGCAGTCCTAGCGGGACAAACTACGAGCAGTACTTC.

This sequence joins TRBV30 and TRBJ2-1, with TRBD2 matching over 8 bases. Germline V lookup: CDR1 GTSNPN, CDR2 SVGIG (reference sequence). With V trimmed by 4 bases and J by 6 bases, 5 bases remained unmatched. The CDR3 spans 13 residues. DNA for the CDR3: TGTGCCTGGATGCCGGGGGGGTTCAATGAGCAGTTCTTC. Amino acid sequence: CAWMPGGFNEQFF.

The chain carries TRBV10-3 and TRBJ1-6, with 8 nucleotides matching TRBD1. Trimming cost V 6 bases and J 10 bases; bases outside gene matches: 11. This CDR3 is built from 15 residues. Germline V gives CDR1 ENHRY, CDR2 SYGVKD. CDR3 nucleotides: TGTGCCATCAGACCTGGACAGGGTTTGGGATCACCCCTCCACTTT. Protein sequence: CAIRPGQGLGSPLHF.

The chain links TRBV6-6 to TRBJ2-1; D call uncertain. The CDR3 consists of 15 residues. The germline CDR1 and CDR2 sequences are MNHNY and SVGAGI (reference sequence). Between the trimmed V and J ends, which lost 4 bases and 1 base, there was a span of 11 bases. The CDR3 DNA follows: TGTGCCAGCAGTTCCGTCCCGAGATCCTACAATGAGCAGTTCTTC. It specifies CASSSVPRSYNEQFF.

The chain employs TRBV7-2 and TRBJ2-7; perhaps TRBD1 as D (8 bases). Germline V lookup: CDR1 SGHTA, CDR2 FQGNSA. The CDR3 consists of 17 residues. V was shortened by 5 bases and J by 2 bases, with 22 bases between the two germline ends. DNA for the CDR3: TGTGCCAGCAGCCCAAGGGGGGGTGACAGGGGAACCTACGAGCAGTACTTC. Its protein is CASSPRGGDRGTYEQYF.

V usage is TRBV19 and J usage is TRBJ1-1, with D tentatively TRBD1 (6 bases). This CDR3 is built from 15 residues. V dropped 4 bases and J dropped 5 bases, with 17 bases sitting between them. CDR1 and CDR2 (germline): LNHDA, SQIVND (reference sequence). The CDR3 is CASSKPTGRGTEAFF. The DNA of the CDR3 is TGTGCCAGTAGTAAGCCAACAGGGAGGGGAACTGAAGCTTTCTTT.

The chain joins TRBV19 to TRBJ1-4; D is unresolved. V dropped 6 bases and J dropped 0 bases, with 8 bases sitting between them. The V gene's germline CDR1 is LNHDA and CDR2 SQIVND (reference sequence). The CDR3 length is 14 residues. CDR3 region: CASSGVTTNEKLFF. For the CDR3, the DNA is TGTGCCAGTAGCGGTGTTACAACTAATGAAAAACTGTTTTTT.

This clone turned up a few times. The chain links TRBV6-5 to TRBJ2-7; TRBD2 matches at 15 bases. CDR1 and CDR2 from the germline V gene are MNHEY and SVGAGI. The CDR3 extends over 15 amino acids. Trimming at V came to 6 bases and at J to 1 base, leaving 1 base not matched to a gene. The CDR3: CASRGTSGGSYEQYF. CDR3 DNA: TGTGCCAGCAGAGGGACTAGCGGGGGGTCCTACGAGCAGTACTTC.

V gene TRBV2 combines with J gene TRBJ2-7; TRBD1 matches 8 bases. V was pared by 8 bases and J by 2 bases, with 8 bases of the junction left unmatched. From germline, CDR1 is SNHLY and CDR2 FYNNEI. The CDR3 covers 14 residues. The CDR3 here is CASRSGTGTYEQYF. CDR3 DNA: TGTGCCAGCCGTTCCGGGACAGGCACCTACGAGCAGTACTTC.

Of note for this clone: This sample also contains other DNA sequences that code for the same CDR3. The chain has TRBV28 and TRBJ1-1; TRBD1 matches at 8 bases. Germline CDR1 is MDHEN and CDR2 is SYDVKM. The CDR3 length is 14 residues. Trimming removed 6 bases from V and 2 bases from J; junction bases left unmatched: 5. The CDR3 nucleotides read TGTGCCAGCAGCCTACAGGGGGGAAACACTGAAGCTTTCTTT. As protein: CASSLQGGNTEAFF.

The rearrangement links TRBV4-1 to TRBJ1-2; TRBD1 is a possible D gene (6 bases). CDR1 and CDR2 from the germline V gene are MGHRA and YSYEKL. This CDR3 has 15 amino acids. Trimming pared 4 bases from V and 4 bases from J, leaving 16 bases between. The CDR3 DNA reads TGCGCCAGCAGCCGACCGACAGGAAAGCTCTATGGCTACACCTTC. It is translated as CASSRPTGKLYGYTF.

The chain carries TRBV5-6 and TRBJ2-3, with 12 positions matching TRBD2. V was clipped by 2 bases and J by 3 bases; unmatched bases: 7. The germline V gene encodes CDR1 SGHDT and CDR2 YYEEEE. The CDR3 runs 17 residues. CDR3 amino acids: CASSFLGTSGGTDTQYF. The DNA of the CDR3 is TGTGCCAGCAGCTTCCTAGGAACTAGCGGGGGGACAGATACGCAGTATTTT.

This chain connects TRBV7-9 to TRBJ1-1, with unresolved D. Germline V gives CDR1 SEHNR, CDR2 FQNEAQ (reference sequence). This CDR3 is 14 amino acids long. The germline V and J ends were trimmed by 1 base and 1 base, with 7 bases remaining between them. The CDR3 loop is CASSLGHQNTEAFF. Written as DNA, the CDR3 is TGTGCCAGCAGCTTAGGGCACCAGAACACTGAAGCTTTCTTT.

This chain links TRBV7-9 with TRBJ1-5; TRBD1 matches 7 bases. J lost 0 bases, V lost 1 base, and 3 bases had no gene match. The CDR3 contains 16 residues. Germline lookup yields CDR1 SEHNR and CDR2 FQNEAQ (reference sequence). CDR3 bases: TGTGCCAGCAGCTTAGACGGGACAGTTAGCAATCAGCCCCAGCATTTT. Translation gives CASSLDGTVSNQPQHF.

The chain couples TRBV6-4 to TRBJ2-1; no definite D call. V was shortened by 5 bases and J by 2 bases, with 7 bases between the two germline ends. The CDR3 covers 13 residues. Germline V gene lookup returns CDR1 MRHNA and CDR2 SNTAGT. The CDR3 nucleotides are TGTGCCAGCAGTAGCTTCCCCTACAATGAGCAGTTCTTC. Amino acids: CASSSFPYNEQFF.

The chain uses TRBV2 and TRBJ1-2, with D possibly matching TRBD1 (5 bases). CDR3 size: 13 residues. The V gene lost 4 bases and the J gene lost 7 bases, with 13 bases spanning the gap. Per germline, CDR1 SNHLY and CDR2 FYNNEI. The CDR3 reads CASSVGQGGGYTF. DNA of the CDR3: TGTGCCAGCAGTGTGGGCCAGGGAGGTGGCTACACCTTC.

The rearrangement links TRBV7-9 to TRBJ2-3; TRBD1 matches 9 bases. Germline-derived CDR1 and CDR2 are SEHNR and FQNEAQ (reference sequence). This CDR3 contains 14 residues. V dropped 5 bases and J dropped 6; count of bases not matched to a gene: 6. CDR3 in DNA: TGTGCCAGCAGCCGGACAGGGGATGGGGATACGCAGTATTTT. It yields the protein CASSRTGDGDTQYF.

The chain's CDR3 is CASRTVATEAFF. CDR3 in DNA: TGTGCCAGTAGAACGGTCGCCACTGAAGCTTTCTTT. This rearrangement joins TRBV19 to TRBJ1-1; D gene uncertain. V lost 6 bases, J lost 4 bases, and 9 bases lay in between. CDR3 size: 12 residues. Germline loops: CDR1 LNHDA, CDR2 SQIVND (reference sequence).

This clone was detected only a few times. The rearrangement links TRBV5-1 to TRBJ2-1, with 8 bases aligning to TRBD2. Germline V gives CDR1 SGHRS, CDR2 YFSETQ. The CDR3 has 16 residues. J was trimmed by 1 base and V by 0 bases; bases with no gene match: 3. CDR3 in DNA: TGCGCCAGCAGCTTGGAGGGGACTAGATCCTACAATGAGCAGTTCTTC. It encodes CASSLEGTRSYNEQFF.

The V and J genes are TRBV6-6 and TRBJ1-5; TRBD1 matches 8 bases. This CDR3 comprises 15 residues. Trimming took 6 bases from V and 2 from J; bases not matched to a gene: 6. Germline CDR1 and CDR2: MNHNY and SVGAGI (reference sequence). This chain's CDR3 is CASRQTGDGNQPQHF. Here the CDR3 DNA reads TGTGCCAGCAGGCAGACAGGGGATGGCAATCAGCCCCAGCATTTT.

This clone has only one observation. The chain joins TRBV12-5 to TRBJ2-2; 8 nucleotides align to TRBD1. This CDR3 has 15 residues. V lost 4 bases to trimming and J lost 0 bases; unmatched junction nucleotides: 1. The germline CDR1 and CDR2 sequences are LGHNT and FRNRAP. The CDR3 coding sequence is TGTGCTAGTGGTTCGGGACAGGCGAACACCGGGGAGCTGTTTTTT. It specifies CASGSGQANTGELFF. Filled out from reference TRBV12-5 and TRBJ2-2, the complete variable domain reads DARVTQTPRHKVTEMGQEVTMRCQPILGHNTVFWYRQTMMQGLELLAYFRNRAPLDDSGMPKDRFSAEMPDATLATLKIQPSEPRDSAVYFCASGSGQANTGELFFGEGSRLTVL.